This TCR beta chain stems from a study of T cells in Graves' hyperthyroidism and ophthalmopathy. Looking at the study overall: At the time of initial diagnosis and before any treatment, peripheral blood was collected.

In making diagnoses, clinical symptoms, serum thyroxine and TRAb, thyroid ultrasound and orbital computed tomography were all used. CDR3 length equals 14 residues. Germline V CDR1 and CDR2: SGHAT, FQNNGV. V shed 3 bases and J 6 bases; nucleotides not matched to a gene: 7. TCR beta CDR3 regions were amplified from RNA. The TCR CDR3 was amplified in a first-round RT-PCR using the HTBI primer set. TCRdb redid the calling of the multiplex PCR reads with MiXCR, one entry per CDR3 protein. The data hold a few hundred thousand distinct CDR3 sequences, with roughly 15% observed a single time. Study findings and constraints: The model's output predicted ophthalmopathy at a median of around 6.9 months prior to onset.

Of note for this clonotype: Its antigen is still unknown.

Sequencing was carried out using blood. The V gene is TRBV11-2, the J gene TRBJ2-7; 8 bases align to TRBD1. The receptor was isolated from a woman under 30 with Graves' hyperthyroidism. The CDR3 sequence: CASSLSQGALEQYF. The DNA for the CDR3 is TGTGCCAGCAGCTTGTCGCAGGGGGCGCTCGAGCAGTACTTC.